The 7 T cell receptor beta chains in this list originate from one sample, sequenced in a study of shared clonotypes between healthy human individuals (TCRdb year 2020). Libraries were built with the immunoSEQ multiplex PCR assay. TCRdb re-hosts the immuneACCESS table, in-frame sequences only. Its copies lack some clones; in the studies checked, an unresolved V gene accounts for under half of them, and the cause for the rest is not known. A total of millions of clones appear in this sample, roughly 91% of them only once. Jointly, the top ten make up approximately 1.7% of the sample. CD8 naive samples were obtained by positive selection for CCR7 among CD45RO-negative cells, yielding a CD45RA+CCR7+ population from which TemRA cells were excluded. What was sequenced was naive CD8+ T cells from PBMCs. The cell subset or site label corresponds to: CD45RA+CCR7+. The receptors were gathered from a man in his late teens or twenties in good health. Some clones in this sample may be carry-over from other donors' samples.

The chain has TRBV11-2 and TRBJ1-2, with D perhaps matching TRBD1 (5 bases). V gave up 4 bases and J gave up 4 bases, with 13 bases separating them. Germline CDR1 SGHAT, CDR2 FQNNGV. The CDR3 runs 14 residues. This CDR3 reads CASSSGDSSYGYTF. The CDR3 nucleotides are TGTGCCAGCAGCTCCGGGGACTCTAGCTATGGCTACACCTTC.

The gene calls are TRBV13 and TRBJ2-2; possible D gene TRBD2, 5 bases. V gave up 2 bases and J gave up 7 bases, with 11 bases separating them. The CDR3 is 14 residues long. Germline assignment: CDR1 PRHDT and CDR2 FYEKMQ (reference sequence). Here the CDR3 DNA reads TGTGCCAGCAGCTTAAAGCTAGCCAACGGGGAGCTGTTTTTT. This sequence encodes CASSLKLANGELFF.

This chain connects TRBV7-9 to TRBJ1-1, with D perhaps matching TRBD1 (6 bases). The CDR3 has 15 residues. The V end lost 2 bases, the J end lost 1 base, and 11 bases lay between the germline ends. CDR1 is SEHNR, CDR2 FQNEAQ, per germline (reference sequence). The CDR3 DNA reads as TGTGCCAGCAGCTTATTGGGACACGAGAACACTGAAGCTTTCTTT. Protein sequence: CASSLLGHENTEAFF.

This chain's CDR3 is CSVEERQGAYYEQYF. In nucleotides, the CDR3 is TGCAGCGTTGAAGAGAGGCAGGGGGCATACTACGAGCAGTACTTC. V usage is TRBV29-1 and J usage is TRBJ2-7; TRBD1 matches 8 bases. The germline V gene encodes CDR1 SQVTM and CDR2 ANQGSEA. V lost 0 bases and J lost 3; bases outside the gene matches: 7. The CDR3 has 15 amino acids.

V usage is TRBV7-8 and J usage is TRBJ2-3; no clear D. CDR1 and CDR2 (germline): SGHVS, FQNEAQ. Trimming cost V 1 base and J 0 bases, with 11 bases left between them. The CDR3 has 16 amino acids. The DNA of the CDR3 is TGTGCCAGCAGCTTAGGTGTCACCCCTAGCACAGATACGCAGTATTTT. This translates into CASSLGVTPSTDTQYF.

In its sample, this clone was seen a few times. The genes are TRBV18 and TRBJ1-2; D is undetermined. V lost 0 bases to trimming and J lost 5 bases, with 13 bases between them. The CDR3 has 15 residues. Germline assignment: CDR1 KGHSH and CDR2 LQKENI. The CDR3 spells CASSPPGARGYGYTF. For the CDR3, the DNA is TGTGCCAGCTCACCACCGGGCGCCCGAGGGTATGGCTACACCTTC. The full variable domain, with the rest looked up from reference TRBV18 and TRBJ1-2, is NAGVMQNPRHLVRRRGQEARLRCSPMKGHSHVYWYRQLPEEGLKFMVYLQKENIIDESGMPKERFSAEFPKEGPSILRIQQVVRGDSAAYFCASSPPGARGYGYTFGSGTRLTVV.

This clone was detected only once. The chain has TRBV7-9 and TRBJ2-1; possible D gene TRBD2, 6 bases. The V gene lost 4 bases and the J gene lost 10 bases, with 14 bases spanning the gap. Germline V gene data show CDR1 as SEHNR and CDR2 as FQNEAQ (reference sequence). The CDR3 is made up of 13 amino acids. In DNA, the CDR3 is TGTGCCAGCAGCTACCGACTAGTCAACGAGCAGTTCTTC. Translated, it gives CASSYRLVNEQFF.